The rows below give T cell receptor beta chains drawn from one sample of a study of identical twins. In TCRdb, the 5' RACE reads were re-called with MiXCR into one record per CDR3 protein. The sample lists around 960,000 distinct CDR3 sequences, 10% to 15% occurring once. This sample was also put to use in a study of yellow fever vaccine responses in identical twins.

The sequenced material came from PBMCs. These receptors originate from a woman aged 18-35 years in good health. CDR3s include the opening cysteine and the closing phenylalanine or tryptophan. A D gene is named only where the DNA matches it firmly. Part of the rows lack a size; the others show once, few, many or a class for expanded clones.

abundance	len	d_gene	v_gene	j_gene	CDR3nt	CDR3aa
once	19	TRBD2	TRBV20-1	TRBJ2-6	TGCAGTGCTAGAGAACGACTAGCGGGAGGATTCTCTGGGGCCAACGTCCTGACTTTC	CSARERLAGGFSGANVLTF
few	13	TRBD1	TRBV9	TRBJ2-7	TGTGCCAGCAGCGCCCCGGACAGGGACGAGCAGTACTTC	CASSAPDRDEQYF
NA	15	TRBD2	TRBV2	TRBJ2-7	TGTGCCAGCAGTGAAGGCGGGAGGGCCGGGAACGAGCAGTACTTC	CASSEGGRAGNEQYF
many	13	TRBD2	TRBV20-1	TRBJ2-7	TGCAGTGCAGGGACTAGCGGGAGCTACGAGCAGTACTTC	CSAGTSGSYEQYF
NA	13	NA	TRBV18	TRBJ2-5	TGTGCCAGCTCACCACCCGTCTTCGAGACCCAGTACTTC	CASSPPVFETQYF
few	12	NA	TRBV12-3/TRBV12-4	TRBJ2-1	TGTGCCAGCAGTTTAGGCGGAGGTGCGCAGTTCTTC	CASSLGGGAQFF
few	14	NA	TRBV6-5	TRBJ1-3	TGTGCCAGCAGTTATAGGCCCTCTGGAAACACCATATATTTT	CASSYRPSGNTIYF
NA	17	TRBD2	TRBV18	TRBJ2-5	TGTGCCAGCTCACCCTTGACTAGCGGGGGGACTCCAGAGACCCAGTACTTC	CASSPLTSGGTPETQYF
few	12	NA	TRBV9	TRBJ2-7	TGTGCCAGCAGCGTAGGGGGAGGCGAGCAGTACTTC	CASSVGGGEQYF
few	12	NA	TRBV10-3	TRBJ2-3	TGTGCCAATTCCCCAGGGGCAGATACGCAGTATTTT	CANSPGADTQYF
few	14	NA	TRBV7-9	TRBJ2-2	TGTGCCAGCAGCTCGGTGGTTGGCACCGGGGAGCTGTTTTTT	CASSSVVGTGELFF
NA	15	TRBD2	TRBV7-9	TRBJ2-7	TGTGCCAGCAGCTTACCGGGACTAGCGCGGGACGAGCAGTACTTC	CASSLPGLARDEQYF
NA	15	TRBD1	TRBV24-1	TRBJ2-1	TGTGCCACCAGTGAGCAACCGACAGGGATCAATGAGCAGTTCTTC	CATSEQPTGINEQFF
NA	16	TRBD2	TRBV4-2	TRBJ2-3	TGTGCCAGCAGCCAAGTGGCTAGCGGGAGCACAGATACGCAGTATTTT	CASSQVASGSTDTQYF
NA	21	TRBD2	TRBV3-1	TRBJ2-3	TGTGCCAGCAGCCACCTCCAAACTCCGGGACTAGCGGGAGTCAGGACAGATACGCAGTATTTT	CASSHLQTPGLAGVRTDTQYF
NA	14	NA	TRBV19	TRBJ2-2	TGTGCCTCGAACCCCCAGGGGAACACCGGGGAGCTGTTTTTT	CASNPQGNTGELFF
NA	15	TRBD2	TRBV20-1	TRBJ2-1	TGCAGTGCTAGCTCTTCACTAGCGGGAAACAATGAGCAGTTCTTC	CSASSSLAGNNEQFF
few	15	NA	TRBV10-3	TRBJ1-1	TGTGCCATCAGTGACATCGTGGGGCAGGGCACTGAAGCTTTCTTT	CAISDIVGQGTEAFF
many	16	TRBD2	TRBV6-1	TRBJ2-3	TGTGCCAGCAGTGAGAGTAGCGGGGGGAGATTTGATACGCAGTATTTT	CASSESSGGRFDTQYF
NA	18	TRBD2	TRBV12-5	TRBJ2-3	TGTGCTAGTGGCCTTGTGGTGACTAGCGGGAGGGGCGCAGATACGCAGTATTTT	CASGLVVTSGRGADTQYF
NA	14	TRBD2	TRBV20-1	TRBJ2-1	TGCAGTGCAAGCCTAGCGGGGGCGGGTGGGGAGCAGTTCTTC	CSASLAGAGGEQFF
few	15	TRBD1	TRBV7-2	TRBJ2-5	TGTGCCAGCAGCCTACGGACAGGGGCGCAAGAGACCCAGTACTTC	CASSLRTGAQETQYF
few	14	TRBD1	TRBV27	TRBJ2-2	TGTGCCAGCAGTTTATCGACAGGGGCCGGGGAGCTGTTTTTT	CASSLSTGAGELFF
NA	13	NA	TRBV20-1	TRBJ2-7	TGCAGTGCTAGGGGGGAGGGGGCTGACGAGCAGTACTTC	CSARGEGADEQYF
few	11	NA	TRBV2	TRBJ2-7	TGTGCCAGCAGTGAAGCGGGCGAGCAGTACTTC	CASSEAGEQYF
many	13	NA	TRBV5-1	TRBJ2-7	TGCGCCAGCAGCTTGGGGGGAAAGTACGAGCAGTACTTC	CASSLGGKYEQYF
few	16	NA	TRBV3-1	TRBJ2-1	TGTGCCAGCAGCCAAGAAAGACCGATGGGGTACAATGAGCAGTTCTTC	CASSQERPMGYNEQFF
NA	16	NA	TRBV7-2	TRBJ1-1	TGTGCCAGCAGCTCCCCGGAATGGGGGGCGCGGGTTGAAGCTTTCTTT	CASSSPEWGARVEAFF
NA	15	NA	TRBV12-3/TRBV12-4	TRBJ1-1	TGTGCCAGCAGTTTAATCGCAGGATCTTCGGCTGAAGCTTTCTTT	CASSLIAGSSAEAFF
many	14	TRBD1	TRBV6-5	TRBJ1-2	TGTGCCAGCAGTTTCGGGACAGGGTTAAATGGCTACACCTTC	CASSFGTGLNGYTF
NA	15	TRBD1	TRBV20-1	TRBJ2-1	TGCAGTGCTGTCACCGGGACAGACTCCTACAATGAGCAGTTCTTC	CSAVTGTDSYNEQFF
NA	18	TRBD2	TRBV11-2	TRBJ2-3	TGTGCCAGCAGCCGACCCCGACTAGCGATCTTGGGCACAGATACGCAGTATTTT	CASSRPRLAILGTDTQYF
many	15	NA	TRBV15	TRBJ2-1	TGTGCCACCAGCAGAGACAGGTCCAAGCACAATGAGCAGTTCTTC	CATSRDRSKHNEQFF
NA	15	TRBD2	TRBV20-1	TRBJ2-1	TGCAGTGCCTGGACTAGCGGGAGGTTTTTAGATGAGCAGTTCTTC	CSAWTSGRFLDEQFF
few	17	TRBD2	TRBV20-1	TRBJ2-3	TGCAGTGCGTCGATCCTAGCGGGGGCCTTTTACACAGATACGCAGTATTTT	CSASILAGAFYTDTQYF
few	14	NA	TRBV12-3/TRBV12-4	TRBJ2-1	TGTGCCAGCAGTCCCGTTTCTACGGGGGATGAGCAGTTCTTC	CASSPVSTGDEQFF
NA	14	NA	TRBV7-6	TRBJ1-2	TGTGCCAGCAGCCCAGGACTGGAAAACTATGGCTACACCTTC	CASSPGLENYGYTF
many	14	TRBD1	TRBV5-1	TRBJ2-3	TGCGCCAGCAGCCTAGGACAGGTAGCAGATACGCAGTATTTT	CASSLGQVADTQYF
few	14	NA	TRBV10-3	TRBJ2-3	TGTGCCATCAGTGCAGGGTCCGGGGCAGATACGCAGTATTTT	CAISAGSGADTQYF
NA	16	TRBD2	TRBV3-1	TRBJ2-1	TGTGCCAGCAGCCAAGATCATAGCGGGGGGCGGGATGAGCAGTTCTTC	CASSQDHSGGRDEQFF
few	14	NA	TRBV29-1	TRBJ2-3	TGCAGCGTTGATAGGGACGGACCCACAGATACGCAGTATTTT	CSVDRDGPTDTQYF